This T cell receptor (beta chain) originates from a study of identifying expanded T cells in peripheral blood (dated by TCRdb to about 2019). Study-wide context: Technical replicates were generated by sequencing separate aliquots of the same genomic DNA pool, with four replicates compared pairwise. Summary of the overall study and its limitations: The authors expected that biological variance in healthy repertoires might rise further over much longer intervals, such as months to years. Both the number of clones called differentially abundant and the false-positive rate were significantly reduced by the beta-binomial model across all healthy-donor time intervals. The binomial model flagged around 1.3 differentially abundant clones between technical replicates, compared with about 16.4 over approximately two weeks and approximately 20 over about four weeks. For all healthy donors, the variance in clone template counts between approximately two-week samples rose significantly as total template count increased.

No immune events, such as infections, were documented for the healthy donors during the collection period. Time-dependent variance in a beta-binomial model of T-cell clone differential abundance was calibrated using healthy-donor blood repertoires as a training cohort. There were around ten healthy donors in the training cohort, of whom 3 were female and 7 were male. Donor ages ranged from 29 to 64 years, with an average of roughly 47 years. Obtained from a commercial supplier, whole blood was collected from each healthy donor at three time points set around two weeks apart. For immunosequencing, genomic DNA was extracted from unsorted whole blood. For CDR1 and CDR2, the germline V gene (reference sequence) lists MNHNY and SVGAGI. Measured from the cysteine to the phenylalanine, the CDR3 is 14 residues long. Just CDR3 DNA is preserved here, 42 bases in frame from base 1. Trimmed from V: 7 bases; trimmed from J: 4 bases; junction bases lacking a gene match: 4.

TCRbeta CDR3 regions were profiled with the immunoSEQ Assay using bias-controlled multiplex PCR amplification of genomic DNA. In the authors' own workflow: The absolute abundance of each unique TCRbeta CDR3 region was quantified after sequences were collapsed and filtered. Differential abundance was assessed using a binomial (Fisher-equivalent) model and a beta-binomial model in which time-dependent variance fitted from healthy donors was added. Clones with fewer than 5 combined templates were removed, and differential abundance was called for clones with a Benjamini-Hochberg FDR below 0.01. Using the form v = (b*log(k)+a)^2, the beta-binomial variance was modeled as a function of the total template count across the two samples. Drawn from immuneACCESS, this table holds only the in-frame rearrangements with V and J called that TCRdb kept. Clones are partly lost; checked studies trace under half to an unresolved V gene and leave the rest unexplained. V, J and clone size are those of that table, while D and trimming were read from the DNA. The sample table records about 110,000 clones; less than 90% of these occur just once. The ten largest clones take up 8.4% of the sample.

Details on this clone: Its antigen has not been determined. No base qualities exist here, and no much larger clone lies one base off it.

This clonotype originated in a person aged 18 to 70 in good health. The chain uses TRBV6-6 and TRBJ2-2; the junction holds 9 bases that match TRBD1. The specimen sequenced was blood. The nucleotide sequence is TGTGCCAGCACCGGGACAGGGCCCACCGGGGAGCTGTTTTTT. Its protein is CASTGTGPTGELFF.